This paragraph reports one TCR beta chain. Its antigen is not known. This record belongs to a study of cytomegalovirus exposure and HLA in healthy donors. Study-wide points: Earlier analysis yielded a pattern in which most TCR beta V segments were productive about 90% or about 30% of the time. What was likely a sequencing artifact was a cluster of highly shared sequence variants.

Germline lookup yields CDR1 SGDLS and CDR2 YYNGEE. Trimming took 7 bases from V and 7 from J, leaving 14 bases between them. The CDR3 contains 13 residues. 60 Vbeta and 13 Jbeta primers were used in PCR. Measured with immunoSEQ multiplex PCR; TCRdb has only the in-frame clones, and not every one. Counted here are fewer than 200,000 clones, 55% to 70% occurring once; the ten biggest clones make up about 3%. The sequenced sample consisted of PBMCs. The rearrangement uses TRBV9 and TRBJ1-4, with D unclear. The sequence was collected from a woman between 40 and 55 years old in good health and CMV-seropositive. Here the CDR3 DNA reads TGTGCCAGCGGCACCGGGGAGGGTGAAAAACTGTTTTTT. Protein sequence: CASGTGEGEKLFF. The full variable domain, rest sourced from reference TRBV9 and TRBJ1-4, is DSGVTQTPKHLITATGQRVTLRCSPRSGDLSVYWYQQSLDQGLQFLIQYYNGEERAKGNILERFSAQQFPDLHSELNLSSLELGDSALYFCASGTGEGEKLFFGSGTQLSVL.